This T cell receptor beta chain was obtained from a study of T cell repertoires in cytomegalovirus infection. Background on the study: CMV infection and matching HLA type were both indicated by public TCR beta signatures. General observations from the study: In two of eight donors, the top clonotype was HLA-C-restricted CMV-specific.

The germline CDR1 and CDR2 sequences are MNHEY and SVGEGT. There are 13 residues in the CDR3. The V and J ends lost 0 bases and 8 bases respectively, with 10 bases between them. With respect to this clonotype: Its target is not known.

TCRdb processed the reads anew with MiXCR; each CDR3 protein has one entry. The sample has about 740,000 distinct CDR3 sequences, 35% seen once. The chain couples TRBV6-2 or TRBV6-3 to TRBJ1-1; D unresolved. The sequencing input was PBMCs. This clonotype originated in a human donor in good health (CMV status not recorded). Some clones in this sample may be carry-over from other donors' samples. CDR3 bases: TGTGCCAGCAGTTACTCGAATGGGGTGGAAGCTTTCTTT. It specifies CASSYSNGVEAFF.